Listed below are T cell receptor beta chains from one sample, sequenced in a study of T cells in Graves' hyperthyroidism and ophthalmopathy. TCRdb independently ran MiXCR on the multiplex PCR reads; one entry per CDR3 protein. Counted here are hundreds of thousands of distinct CDR3 sequences, about a sixth occurring once; the ten biggest clones make up approximately 8%. Specimen: blood. The origin of the receptors is a young woman with Graves' hyperthyroidism. Both conserved end residues are part of each CDR3. The D gene is left open where the match is weak.

j_gene	d_gene	len	v_gene	CDR3aa
TRBJ1-6	-	15	TRBV3-1	CASSPGGVYNSPLHF
TRBJ2-5	TRBD1	16	TRBV13	CASSLAPGQGWKTQYF
TRBJ1-3	-	13	TRBV5-8	CASSSGHPGTIYF
TRBJ2-5	TRBD1	16	TRBV11-2	CASSWGSTGVWETQYF
-	TRBD2	14	TRBV5-4	CASTLAGGIYEQFF
TRBJ2-5	TRBD2	15	TRBV20-1	CSAILLAGAQETQYF
TRBJ2-2	TRBD2	15	TRBV3-1	CASSQGGGDVGELFF
TRBJ2-1	TRBD2	16	TRBV9	CASSVLAGSSYNEQFF
TRBJ1-6	-	15	TRBV27	CASSLMLGESSPLHF
TRBJ2-3	-	13	TRBV12-3/TRBV12-4	CASSRDVTDTQYF
TRBJ2-1	-	15	TRBV5-4	CASSLVVPRGNEQFF
TRBJ2-5	-	14	TRBV20-1	CSATGSPKRETQYF
TRBJ2-1	-	15	TRBV19	CASSISAATGNEQFF
TRBJ1-2	-	15	TRBV12-3/TRBV12-4	CASSRRDGRSHGYTF
TRBJ1-4	-	14	TRBV7-9	CASSLAGENEKLFF
TRBJ1-1	-	14	TRBV12-3/TRBV12-4	CASRLGQLNTEAFF
TRBJ1-3	TRBD1	16	TRBV27	CASSRQGASSGNTIYF
TRBJ1-1	-	13	TRBV20-1	CSARAGASTEAFF
TRBJ2-3	-	16	TRBV3-1	CASSQEGFWGPDTQYF
TRBJ2-7	-	11	TRBV2	CASSEVEEQYF
TRBJ1-2	-	13	TRBV12-3/TRBV12-4	CASSEGRKFRYTF
TRBJ1-4	-	16	TRBV27	CASRSYYSRANEKLFF
TRBJ2-7	-	13	TRBV5-1	CASSLGVGQEQYF
TRBJ2-2	TRBD2	17	TRBV13	CASTNYGLAGAGGELFF
TRBJ2-7	-	13	TRBV3-1	CASSLRGSYEQYF
TRBJ1-5	-	15	TRBV18	CASSASQGGSQPQHF
TRBJ1-5	TRBD1	17	TRBV7-8	CASSLASTGGSNQPQHF
TRBJ2-2	-	15	TRBV29-1	CSVEVLGDPTGELFF
TRBJ2-2	-	16	TRBV11-3	CAGSLSGGGHTGELFF
TRBJ2-5	TRBD1	15	TRBV2	CASSEGTGQQETQYF
TRBJ2-5	-	13	TRBV29-1	CSVEDRAQETQYF
TRBJ2-7	TRBD1	14	TRBV11-2	CASSGRTGYYEQYF
TRBJ2-5	-	14	TRBV18	CASSPGNNQETQYF
TRBJ2-2	-	16	TRBV13	CASSLGLALNTGELFF
TRBJ1-4	-	14	TRBV2	CASSRRTTNEKLFF
TRBJ1-1	-	14	TRBV12-3/TRBV12-4	CASSFGQRNTEAFF
TRBJ2-1	-	13	TRBV7-6	CASSLGFSGEQFF
TRBJ1-2	TRBD1	14	TRBV30	CAWSSDRGMYGYTF
TRBJ2-3	TRBD2	15	TRBV3-1	CASSPAGLATDTQYF
TRBJ2-3	-	14	TRBV12-3/TRBV12-4	CASSLHSRADTQYF
TRBJ2-1	TRBD2	19	TRBV20-1	CSARGRAGGPVGSYNEQFF
TRBJ1-1	-	13	TRBV18	CASRGAMNTEAFF
TRBJ2-7	-	14	TRBV5-1	CASRREPLMGEQYF
TRBJ2-3	-	15	TRBV2	CASSEALRSADTQYF
TRBJ1-2	TRBD1	14	TRBV12-3/TRBV12-4	CASREQGANYGYTF